This TCR beta chain was retrieved from a study of cytomegalovirus exposure and HLA in healthy donors. The CDR3 has 14 residues. Trimming took 2 bases from V and 5 from J, leaving 10 bases between them. Germline CDR1 is MDHEN and CDR2 is SYDVKM. As regards this clone: Its antigen is unknown.

General study results and limits: As a later analysis revealed, most CMV-associated TCR beta chains appeared HLA-restricted.

PCR employed 60 Vbeta and 13 Jbeta primers. Clones were sequenced by immunoSEQ multiplex PCR, and TCRdb holds only the in-frame ones, with some missing. The sample includes tens of thousands of clones, 60% to 80% of them seen just once. The chain carries TRBV28 and TRBJ1-3; the D gene is possibly TRBD1 (5 bases). The specimen sequenced was PBMCs. The receptor was derived from a male donor in good health and CMV-seropositive. The CDR3 region is CASSLGGSRNTIYF. CDR3 sequence (DNA): TGTGCCAGCAGTTTAGGGGGGTCGAGAAACACCATATATTTT.